These 18 T cell receptor beta chains share one sample of origin, sequenced in a study of identical twins. TCRdb reanalysed the 5' RACE reads using MiXCR and keeps one entry per CDR3 protein. The sample has more than 600,000 distinct CDR3 sequences, 15% to 20% seen once. The sample was also linked to a second study, of T cells expressing NK-cell markers.

Sequenced sample: PBMCs. These receptors all stem from a woman aged 18-29 years in good health.

V usage is TRBV5-6 and J usage is TRBJ2-7; 10 nucleotides line up with TRBD1. Trimming took 3 bases from V and 2 from J; bases not matched to a gene: 5. The germline CDR1 and CDR2 sequences are SGHDT and YYEEEE. This CDR3 comprises 15 residues. The CDR3 protein is CASSSWTGGPYEQYF. The CDR3 nucleotides read TGTGCCAGCAGCTCCTGGACAGGGGGGCCCTACGAGCAGTACTTC. Supplemented by reference TRBV5-6 and TRBJ2-7, the full variable domain reads DAGVTQSPTHLIKTRGQQVTLRCSPKSGHDTVSWYQQALGQGPQFIFQYYEEEERQRGNFPDRFSGHQFPNYSSELNVNALLLGDSALYLCASSSWTGGPYEQYFGPGTRLTVT.

In its sample, this clonotype was seen a few times. The chain carries TRBV20-1 and TRBJ2-3, with 10 bases identical to TRBD1. Germline V lookup: CDR1 DFQATT, CDR2 SNEGSKA (reference sequence). CDR3 length equals 16 residues. The V and J ends lost 4 bases and 0 bases, in that order; junction bases with no gene match: 7. The CDR3: CSAKSGTGASTDTQYF. The CDR3 nucleotides are TGCAGTGCTAAGTCGGGGACAGGGGCGAGCACAGATACGCAGTATTTT.

In its sample, this clonotype was seen a few times. This rearrangement joins TRBV29-1 to TRBJ2-7; tentatively, D is TRBD2 (5 bases). The V end was cut by 0 bases, the J end by 3 bases, with 9 bases between. In germline, CDR1 is SQVTM, CDR2 ANQGSEA. The CDR3 loop spans 13 amino acids. The DNA of the CDR3 is TGCAGCGTTGAAGATCCGGGGATCTACGAGCAGTACTTC. Translation: CSVEDPGIYEQYF.

The chain links TRBV27 to TRBJ2-1, with 11 bases matching TRBD2. The CDR3 runs 15 residues. Trimming took 3 bases from V and 10 from J; bases not matched to a gene: 8. Germline V lookup: CDR1 MNHEY, CDR2 SMNVEV (reference sequence). The CDR3 coding sequence is TGTGCCAGCAGTTTGGAGACTAGCGGGATCGGGGAGCAGTTCTTC. This codes for CASSLETSGIGEQFF.

This clonotype turned up a few times. The rearrangement uses TRBV20-1 and TRBJ2-5, with 7 bases matching TRBD1. V lost 5 bases to trimming and J lost 3 bases; unmatched junction nucleotides: 6. In germline, CDR1 is DFQATT, CDR2 SNEGSKA (reference sequence). The CDR3 loop spans 13 amino acids. For the CDR3, the DNA is TGCAGTGCTCCCATCGGACAGGAAGAGACCCAGTACTTC. It codes for CSAPIGQEETQYF.

The V gene is TRBV7-2, the J gene TRBJ1-1; the D is unclear. Germline-derived CDR1 and CDR2 are SGHTA and FQGNSA. V lost 1 base and J lost 0, with 9 bases in between. The CDR3 covers 15 residues. For the CDR3, the DNA is TGTGCCAGCAGCTTAGGGCTGGGGATGAACACTGAAGCTTTCTTT. Translation gives CASSLGLGMNTEAFF.

J is TRBJ1-2 and V is TRBV12-3 or TRBV12-4, with a weak D call TRBD1 (6 bases). V was cut by 4 bases and J by 0 bases, with 12 bases left in between. The CDR3 covers 15 residues. The CDR3 is CASSSHREANYGYTF. The CDR3 DNA follows: TGTGCCAGCAGTTCTCACAGGGAAGCTAACTATGGCTACACCTTC.

This sequence joins TRBV5-8 and TRBJ1-6; D is perhaps TRBD1 (5 bases). Germline loops: CDR1 SGHTS, CDR2 YDEGEE. Trimming removed 0 bases at V and 10 bases at J, with 14 bases between. The CDR3 contains 15 residues. The CDR3: CASSLGRGGQSPLHF. CDR3 bases: TGTGCCAGCAGCTTGGGAAGGGGCGGGCAATCACCCCTCCACTTT.

This clonotype showed up just a few times. The J gene is TRBJ2-2, the V gene TRBV29-1; 7 bases align to TRBD1. V lost 1 base to trimming and J lost 7 bases; unmatched junction nucleotides: 9. This CDR3 is 15 amino acids long. Germline CDR1 SQVTM, CDR2 ANQGSEA. The CDR3 region is CSVEGLGGSGGELFF. The DNA of the CDR3 is TGCAGCGTTGAAGGGTTAGGGGGCAGCGGCGGGGAGCTGTTTTTT.

The genes are TRBV10-3 and TRBJ2-1; TRBD2 matches at 7 bases. CDR1 ENHRY and CDR2 SYGVKD come from the germline V gene. This CDR3 is 15 amino acids long. J lost 7 bases, V lost 2 bases, and 8 bases had no gene match. For the CDR3, the DNA is TGTGCCATCAGTGAGATACAGCGGGGCCCGAATGAGCAGTTCTTC. Encoded protein: CAISEIQRGPNEQFF.

The V call is TRBV5-1, the J call TRBJ2-3, with TRBD2 matching 8 bases. The CDR3 consists of 14 residues. Germline CDR1 reads SGHRS; CDR2 reads YFSETQ. V shed 4 bases, J shed 4 bases, and the junction held 5 bases outside the gene matches. The CDR3 nucleotides read TGCGCCAGCAGCGACCCGGGGGGGTCAGATACGCAGTATTTT. It is translated as CASSDPGGSDTQYF.

This clonotype was seen at least ten times. The chain carries TRBV12-3 or TRBV12-4 and TRBJ1-1; D is uncertain. Trimming took 1 base from V and 7 from J, leaving 7 bases between them. The CDR3 runs 12 residues. The CDR3 loop reads CASSLVGSEAFF. DNA for the CDR3: TGTGCCAGCAGTTTAGTGGGAAGTGAAGCTTTCTTT.

This clonotype was observed a few times. This chain uses TRBV6-5 with TRBJ1-2; TRBD1 might be the D (5 bases). Trimming cost V 2 bases and J 7 bases, with 11 bases left between them. Germline CDR1 is MNHEY and CDR2 is SVGAGI. The CDR3 length is 13 residues. The CDR3 protein is CASSYRGNGGYTF. The CDR3 bases are TGTGCCAGCAGTTACCGGGGGAACGGTGGCTACACCTTC.

This clonotype was seen more than once but under ten times. The chain couples TRBV19 to TRBJ1-1; D might be TRBD1 (5 bases). Trimming cost V 3 bases and J 3 bases, with 8 bases left between them. Germline values: CDR1 LNHDA, CDR2 SQIVND (reference sequence). The CDR3 loop spans 13 amino acids. The CDR3 nucleotides are TGTGCCAGTAGTATTAGGGGACACACTGAAGCTTTCTTT. Translating it yields CASSIRGHTEAFF.

In its sample, this clonotype was seen a few times. The chain has TRBV2 and TRBJ2-7; D possibly uses TRBD1 or TRBD2 (6 bases each). The germline V gene has CDR1 SNHLY and CDR2 FYNNEI. This CDR3 spans 13 amino acids. The ends were cut back, 8 bases at V and 6 bases at J, with 17 bases in the middle. In DNA form, the CDR3 reads TGTGCCAGCCGCCCGGGGGCCTCCGGCGAGCAGTACTTC. It codes for CASRPGASGEQYF.

The table lists this clonotype with a few counts. The chain joins TRBV20-1 to TRBJ2-3; possible D gene TRBD2, 6 bases. The CDR3 runs to 15 residues. Per the germline V gene, CDR1 is DFQATT and CDR2 is SNEGSKA (reference sequence). V was clipped by 0 bases and J by 0 bases, with 10 bases between them. The CDR3 loop reads CSAREPGRSTDTQYF. The CDR3 coding sequence is TGCAGTGCTAGAGAGCCGGGGAGGAGCACAGATACGCAGTATTTT.

The V gene is TRBV9, the J gene TRBJ2-2; no clear D. The CDR3 has 14 residues. Germline V gene lookup returns CDR1 SGDLS and CDR2 YYNGEE. V was trimmed by 2 bases and J by 6 bases, leaving 11 bases between them. Written as DNA, the CDR3 is TGTGCCAGCAGCGTCCAAGGTGTGCCCGGGGAGCTGTTTTTT. This translates into CASSVQGVPGELFF.

The rearrangement links TRBV7-9 to TRBJ2-7, with TRBD1 matching over 7 bases. This CDR3 is 15 amino acids long. The germline gives CDR1 SEHNR, CDR2 FQNEAQ (reference sequence). Losses at the gene ends were 5 bases for V and 0 bases for J; bases not matched to a gene: 7. The CDR3 DNA follows: TGTGCCAGCAGCCCGGTGAGGGGGCACTCCTACGAGCAGTACTTC. Protein sequence: CASSPVRGHSYEQYF.